The clone carrying this T cell receptor beta chain was picked up a small number of times. The antigen is not known. Quantitative 5'-RACE with molecular barcodes produced the TCR beta libraries. TCRdb reprocessed the 5' RACE reads via MiXCR and lists one record per CDR3 protein. The table shows 200,000 to 250,000 distinct CDR3 sequences, with around 7.9% occurring only once. Germline trimming cut 3 bases from V and 8 bases from J; bases unmatched to any gene: 9. The length of the CDR3 is 15 residues. From germline, CDR1 is SGHKS and CDR2 YYEKEE (reference sequence). This specimen belongs to a study of CD8 T cells in ankylosing spondylitis. General study findings and limits: There was reportedly significant enrichment of clones that were disease-linked in matched ankylosing spondylitis synovial fluid. Among TCR beta sequences, a motif of under ten highly homologous variants appeared characteristic of ankylosing spondylitis blood.

The source is a male donor with ankylosing spondylitis. V is TRBV5-5 and J is TRBJ2-1; 9 nucleotides line up with TRBD1. The source material was blood, either unsorted or a sorted T cell fraction (not recorded which). The CDR3 reads CASSSPGQGYHEQFF. The CDR3 DNA sequence: TGTGCCAGCAGCTCACCGGGACAGGGATATCATGAGCAGTTCTTC.